The 5 T cell receptor beta chains reported below all come from one sample, sequenced in a study of T cell repertoires in cytomegalovirus infection. These receptors have no identified antigens. One entry per CDR3 protein, called by TCRdb with MiXCR from the reads. The sample has more than 85,000 distinct CDR3 sequences, under 30% seen once. The sequences come from CD8+ T cells from cultured PBMCs, collected from culture after CMV antigen stimulation. Receptors were obtained from a human donor in good health (CMV status not recorded). Some clones in this sample may be carry-over from other donors' samples.

Concerning this clonotype: Its ends do not fully match the called genes, so a read error is possible. The chain employs TRBV5-5 and TRBJ1-2; possibly TRBD1 for D (5 bases). Looked up from germline, CDR1 is SGHKS and CDR2 is YYEKEE (reference sequence). The CDR3 is 16 residues long. The CDR3 DNA is TGTGTCAGCAGCCCATGGGGTTCGGGGGGAGACTATGGCTACACCTTC. Translation gives CVSSPWGSGGDYGYTF. The variable domain in full, completed from reference TRBV5-5 and TRBJ1-2, reads DAGVTQSPTHLIKTRGQQVTLRCSPISGHKSVSWYQQVLGQGPQFIFQYYEKEERGRGNFPDRFSARQFPNYSSELNVNALLLGDSALYLCVSSPWGSGGDYGYTFGSGTRLTVV.

CDR3 DNA: TGCAGCGTTGTAGAGTTCACAAGTGAGCAGTTCTTC. It yields the protein CSVVEFTSEQFF. The gene calls are TRBV29-1 and TRBJ2-1; D is uncertain. Per germline, CDR1 SQVTM and CDR2 ANQGSEA. The CDR3 is 12 residues long. Trimming pared 4 bases from V and 9 bases from J, leaving 13 bases between.

CDR3 protein: CASSFIGGASGELFF. CDR3 nucleotides: TGTGCCAGCAGTTTTATCGGGGGGGCTAGCGGGGAGCTGTTTTTT. The rearrangement joins TRBV27 to TRBJ2-2, with TRBD2 identical over 8 bases. Trimming at V came to 3 bases and at J to 7 bases, leaving 7 bases not matched to a gene. CDR1 and CDR2 from the germline V gene are MNHEY and SMNVEV (reference sequence). The CDR3 is 15 amino acids.

The V and J genes are TRBV29-1 and TRBJ2-1; 9 nucleotides align to TRBD2. This CDR3 is built from 11 residues. Trimming took 8 bases from V and 9 from J; bases not matched to a gene: 5. The germline V gene has CDR1 SQVTM and CDR2 ANQGSEA. CDR3 sequence reads: CSTAGGLEQFF. The CDR3, as DNA: TGCAGCACCGCGGGGGGGCTTGAGCAGTTCTTC.

The chain couples TRBV27 to TRBJ2-7, with 8 bases aligning to TRBD1. V shed 6 bases, J shed 3 bases, and the junction held 7 bases outside the gene matches. There are 14 residues in the CDR3. Germline assignment: CDR1 MNHEY and CDR2 SMNVEV (reference sequence). CDR3 protein: CASRGQGKYYEQYF. The CDR3 DNA reads TGTGCCAGCAGAGGACAGGGAAAGTACTACGAGCAGTACTTC.